The source of this T cell receptor (beta chain) is a study of blood T cell repertoires in COVID-19. Study at large: The study drew acute and convalescent COVID-19 samples from the United States, Italy and Spain. T cells, B-cell-depleted T cells, or PBMCs provided the cDNA or gDNA that served as material.

Germline loops: CDR1 LGHDT, CDR2 YNNKEL (reference sequence). This CDR3 region has 14 residues. The ends were cut back, 2 bases at V and 5 bases at J, with 10 bases in the middle. In the authors' methods: Researchers report that nucleated cell counts were estimated from reference gene primer amplification. Libraries were prepared by immunoSEQ multiplex PCR; TCRdb keeps only in-frame clonotypes and omits some of them. V and J calls and clone size are given by that table; D and trimming were obtained from the DNA. The sample comprises 95,000 to 150,000 clones, over 65% of which are singletons, and under 5% rests with the top ten.

The chain recombines TRBV3-1 (or the pseudogene TRBV3-2) with TRBJ2-1, with D maybe TRBD2 (6 bases). The source material was peripheral blood. This receptor was taken from a man aged 55-75 years with acute or convalescent COVID-19. The CDR3 coding sequence is TGTGCCAGCAGCCAAAGCGGGCCCGACAATGAGCAGTTCTTC. It translates to CASSQSGPDNEQFF.